This note documents a single T cell receptor (beta chain) sequence. This clone's antigen is unknown. No base-level quality is on record; no much larger clone is a single base apart. TCRbeta CDR3 regions were amplified from genomic DNA using the immunoSEQ Assay, a bias-controlled multiplex PCR. For the original study's pipeline: Nucleated cell counts per sample were estimated from amplification of reference gene primers within the assay. To quantify the absolute abundance of each unique TCRbeta CDR3 rearrangement, sequence reads were collapsed and filtered. For each sample, productive Simpson clonality was calculated as the square root of Simpson's diversity index across productive rearrangements. TCRdb obtained this table from immuneACCESS and retained in-frame rearrangements with V and J assigned. These tables miss some clones; where compared with another copy, unresolved V genes account for less than half of the shortfall, and the remainder is unexplained. V, J and clone size reflect that table, while D and trimming were determined from the DNA. In all, the sample holds about 84,000 clones, and around three quarters of those were seen once. 5% to 6% of the sample comes from the top ten.

Collaborating institutions collected whole blood in K2EDTA tubes following their own protocols. For TCRbeta analysis, collaborator samples were shipped as frozen whole blood, as isolated PBMCs, or as DNA extracted from either sample type. This sample was taken from a study of blood T cell repertoires in COVID-19 (dated by TCRdb to about 2020). Broadly, across the study: The collaborator samples originated in the United States, Italy and Spain and spanned the acute and convalescent phases of COVID-19. Sample metadata almost always included a de-identified subject ID, COVID-19 status, age in years and sex. The repertoires were released in a freely available public database meant as a resource for research on the immune response to SARS-CoV-2. The samples were drawn from the first 160 participants of the ongoing ImmuneRACE study and from 950 to 1,500 subjects provided by 6 global collaborators. The dataset comprised deeply sampled blood TCRbeta repertoires from subjects exposed to, actively infected with, or recovered from COVID-19. Where available, HLA class I and class II types were taken from metadata supplied by the sample provider and were not determined by assay-based typing. The material from the prospective study consisted of cDNA or gDNA derived from T cells, B-cell-depleted T cells, or PBMCs. Overall study outcomes, separate from this receptor: How much clinical and demographic metadata was included differed by source and by participant, and the metadata was provided uncurated.

The CDR3 holds 12 amino acids from the cysteine to the phenylalanine. Only the CDR3 DNA is retained, 36 bases long and in frame from the first base. V is reduced by 3 bases and J by 10 bases, leaving a spacing of 10 bases between them. Recombination joined TRBV12-3 or TRBV12-4 with TRBJ2-1; TRBD2 is perhaps the D gene, given 6 matching bases. The sample taken for sequencing was peripheral blood. The source of this sequence is a man aged 45 to 65 with active or convalescent COVID-19. The sequence in DNA is TGTGCCAGCAGTTTTCTCCTAGCGGAGCAGTTCTTC. Its protein product is CASSFLLAEQFF.